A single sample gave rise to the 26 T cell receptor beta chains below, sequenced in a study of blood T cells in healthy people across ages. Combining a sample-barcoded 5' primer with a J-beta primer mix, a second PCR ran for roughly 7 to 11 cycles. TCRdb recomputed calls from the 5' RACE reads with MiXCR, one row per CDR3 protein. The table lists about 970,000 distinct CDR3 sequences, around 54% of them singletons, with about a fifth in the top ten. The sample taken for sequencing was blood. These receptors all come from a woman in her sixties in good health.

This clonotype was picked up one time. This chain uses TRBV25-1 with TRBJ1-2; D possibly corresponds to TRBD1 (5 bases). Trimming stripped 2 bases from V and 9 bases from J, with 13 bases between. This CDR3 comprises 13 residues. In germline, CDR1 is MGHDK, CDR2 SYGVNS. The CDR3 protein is CASSERGRGRYTF. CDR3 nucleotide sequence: TGTGCCAGCAGTGAAAGAGGACGGGGCCGCTACACCTTC.

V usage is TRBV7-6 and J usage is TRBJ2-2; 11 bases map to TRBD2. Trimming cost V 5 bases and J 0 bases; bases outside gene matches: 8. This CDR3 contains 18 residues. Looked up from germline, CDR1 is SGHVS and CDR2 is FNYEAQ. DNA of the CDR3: TGTGCCAGCAGCCCACCGGGACTAGCGGTCGCGAACACCGGGGAGCTGTTTTTT. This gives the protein CASSPPGLAVANTGELFF.

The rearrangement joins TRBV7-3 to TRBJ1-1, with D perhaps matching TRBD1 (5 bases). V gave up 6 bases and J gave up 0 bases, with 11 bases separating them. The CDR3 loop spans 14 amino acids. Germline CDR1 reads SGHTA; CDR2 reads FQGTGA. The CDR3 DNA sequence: TGTGCCAGCAGAGCGGGGGTCATGAACACTGAAGCTTTCTTT. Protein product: CASRAGVMNTEAFF.

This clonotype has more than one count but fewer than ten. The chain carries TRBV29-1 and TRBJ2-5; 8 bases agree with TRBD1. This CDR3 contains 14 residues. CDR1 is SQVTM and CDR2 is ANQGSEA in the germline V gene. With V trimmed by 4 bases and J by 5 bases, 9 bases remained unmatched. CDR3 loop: CSVVPGGRSETQYF. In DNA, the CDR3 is TGCAGCGTTGTGCCAGGGGGCCGGAGTGAGACCCAGTACTTC.

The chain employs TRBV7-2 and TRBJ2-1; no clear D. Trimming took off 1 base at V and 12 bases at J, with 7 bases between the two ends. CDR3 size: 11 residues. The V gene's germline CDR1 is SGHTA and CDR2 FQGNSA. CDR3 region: CASSLVQVQFF. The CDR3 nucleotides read TGTGCCAGCAGCTTAGTTCAGGTGCAGTTCTTC.

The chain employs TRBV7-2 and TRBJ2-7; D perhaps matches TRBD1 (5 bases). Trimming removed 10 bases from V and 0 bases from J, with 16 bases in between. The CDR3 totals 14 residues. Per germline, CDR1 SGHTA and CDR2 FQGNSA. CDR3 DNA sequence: TGTGCCACCCACAGGCAGGGTAGCTCCTACGAGCAGTACTTC. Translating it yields CATHRQGSSYEQYF.

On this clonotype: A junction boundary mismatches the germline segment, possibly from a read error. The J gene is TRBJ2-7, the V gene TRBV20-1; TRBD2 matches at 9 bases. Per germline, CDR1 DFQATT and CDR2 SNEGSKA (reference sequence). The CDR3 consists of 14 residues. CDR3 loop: CSARAGGSYNEQYF. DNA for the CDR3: TGCAGTGCCAGAGCGGGAGGCTCCTACAATGAGCAGTACTTC.

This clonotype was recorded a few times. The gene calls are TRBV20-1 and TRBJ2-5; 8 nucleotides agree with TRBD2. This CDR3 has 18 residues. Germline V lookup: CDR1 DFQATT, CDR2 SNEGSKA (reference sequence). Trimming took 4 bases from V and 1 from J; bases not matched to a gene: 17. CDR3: CSATPLSYSGETQETQYF. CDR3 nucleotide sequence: TGCAGTGCTACCCCCTTATCCTATAGCGGGGAAACCCAAGAGACCCAGTACTTC.

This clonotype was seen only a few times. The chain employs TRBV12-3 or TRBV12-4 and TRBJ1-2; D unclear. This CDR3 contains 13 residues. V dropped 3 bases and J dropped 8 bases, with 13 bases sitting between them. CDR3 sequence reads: CASSFNRARGYTF. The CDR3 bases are TGTGCCAGCAGTTTTAATCGGGCGCGCGGCTACACCTTC.

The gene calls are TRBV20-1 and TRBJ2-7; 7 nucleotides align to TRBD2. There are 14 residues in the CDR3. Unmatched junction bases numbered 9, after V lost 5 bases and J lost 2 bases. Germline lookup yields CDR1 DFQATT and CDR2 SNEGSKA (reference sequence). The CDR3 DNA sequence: TGCAGTGCTCGGGCGGAGCGGGGACCCTACGAGCAGTACTTC. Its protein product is CSARAERGPYEQYF.

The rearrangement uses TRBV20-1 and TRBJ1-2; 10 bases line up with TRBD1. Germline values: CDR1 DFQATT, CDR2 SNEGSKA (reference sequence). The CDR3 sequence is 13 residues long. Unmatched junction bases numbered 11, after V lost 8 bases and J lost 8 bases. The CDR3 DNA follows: TGCAGTCCCAGGGACAGGGGTAGAAGAGGCTACACCTTC. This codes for CSPRDRGRRGYTF.

This CDR3 is CASSLLGLKTQYF. CDR3 coding DNA: TGCGCCAGCAGCTTGCTGGGATTGAAGACCCAGTACTTC. J is TRBJ2-7 and V is TRBV5-1; D uncertain. The end of the DNA aligns better with TRBJ2-5, so the J call may be wrong. Germline CDR1 reads SGHRS; CDR2 reads YFSETQ. The CDR3 length is 13 residues.

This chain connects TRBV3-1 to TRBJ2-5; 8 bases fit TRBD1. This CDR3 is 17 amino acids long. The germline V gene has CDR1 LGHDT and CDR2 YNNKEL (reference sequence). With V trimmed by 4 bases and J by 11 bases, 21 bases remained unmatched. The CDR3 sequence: CASSLISGQGPDNEQYF. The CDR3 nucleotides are TGTGCCAGCAGCCTGATAAGTGGACAGGGACCGGACAATGAGCAGTACTTC.

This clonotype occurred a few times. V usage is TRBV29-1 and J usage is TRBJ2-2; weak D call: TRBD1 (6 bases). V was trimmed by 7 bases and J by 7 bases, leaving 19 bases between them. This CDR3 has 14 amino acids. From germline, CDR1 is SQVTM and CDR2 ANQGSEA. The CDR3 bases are TGCAGCGCCCTTGGGACACCGGTTGGCGGGGAGCTGTTTTTT. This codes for CSALGTPVGGELFF.

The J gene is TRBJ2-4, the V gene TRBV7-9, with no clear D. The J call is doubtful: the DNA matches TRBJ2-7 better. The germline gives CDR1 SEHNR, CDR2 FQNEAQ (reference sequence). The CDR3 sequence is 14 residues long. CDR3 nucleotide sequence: TGTGCCAGCAGCCCTTTTGACAATGCCTACGAGCAGTACTTC. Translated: CASSPFDNAYEQYF.

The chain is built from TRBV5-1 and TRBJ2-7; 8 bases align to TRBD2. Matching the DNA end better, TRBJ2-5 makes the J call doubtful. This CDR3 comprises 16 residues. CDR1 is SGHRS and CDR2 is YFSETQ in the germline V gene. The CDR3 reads CASSQDARAGVETQYF. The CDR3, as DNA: TGCGCCAGCAGCCAAGATGCCCGAGCGGGGGTCGAGACCCAGTACTTC.

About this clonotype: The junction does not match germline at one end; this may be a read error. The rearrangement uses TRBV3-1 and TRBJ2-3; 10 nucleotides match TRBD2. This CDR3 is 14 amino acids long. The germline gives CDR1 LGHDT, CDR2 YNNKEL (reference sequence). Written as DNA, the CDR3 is TGTGCCAGCAGCGGCGTAGCGGGGGGAGATGCGCAGTATTTT. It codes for CASSGVAGGDAQYF.

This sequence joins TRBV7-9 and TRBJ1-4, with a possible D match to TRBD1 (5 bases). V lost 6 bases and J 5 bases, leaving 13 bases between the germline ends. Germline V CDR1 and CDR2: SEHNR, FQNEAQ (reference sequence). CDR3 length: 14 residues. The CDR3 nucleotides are TGTGCCAGCAGTTGGGACCGGGGGAATGAAAAACTGTTTTTT. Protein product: CASSWDRGNEKLFF.

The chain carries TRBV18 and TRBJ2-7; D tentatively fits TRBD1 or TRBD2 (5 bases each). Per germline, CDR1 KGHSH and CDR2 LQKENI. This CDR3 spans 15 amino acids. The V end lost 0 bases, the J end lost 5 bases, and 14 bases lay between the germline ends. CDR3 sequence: CASSPPRGYGDEQYF. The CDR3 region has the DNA TGTGCCAGCTCACCACCGAGGGGATATGGCGACGAGCAGTACTTC.

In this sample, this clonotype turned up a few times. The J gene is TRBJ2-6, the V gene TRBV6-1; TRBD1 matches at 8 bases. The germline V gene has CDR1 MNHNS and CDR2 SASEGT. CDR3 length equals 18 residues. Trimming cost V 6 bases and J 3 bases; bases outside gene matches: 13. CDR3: CASRPAGGLSGGANVLTF. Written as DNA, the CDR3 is TGTGCCAGCAGGCCCGCAGGGGGCTTAAGCGGTGGGGCCAACGTCCTGACTTTC.

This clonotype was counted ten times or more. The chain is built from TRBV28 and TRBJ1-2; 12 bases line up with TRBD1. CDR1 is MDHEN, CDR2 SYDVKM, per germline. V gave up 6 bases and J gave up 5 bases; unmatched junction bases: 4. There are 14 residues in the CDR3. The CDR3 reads CASRGTGGRYGYTF. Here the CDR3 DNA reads TGTGCCAGCAGGGGGACAGGGGGCAGATATGGCTACACCTTC.

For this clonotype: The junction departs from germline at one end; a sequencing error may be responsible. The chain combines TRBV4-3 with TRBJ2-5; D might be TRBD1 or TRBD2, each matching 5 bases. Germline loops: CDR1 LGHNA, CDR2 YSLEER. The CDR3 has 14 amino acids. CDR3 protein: CASSPGVGQETRYF. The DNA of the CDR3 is TGCGCCAGCAGCCCCGGGGTCGGACAAGAGACCCGGTACTTC.

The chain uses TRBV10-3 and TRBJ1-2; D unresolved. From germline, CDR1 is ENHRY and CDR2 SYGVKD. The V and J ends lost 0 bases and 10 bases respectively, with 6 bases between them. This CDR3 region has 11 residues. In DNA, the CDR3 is TGTGCCATCAGTGAGTCTCGTATCTACACCTTC. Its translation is CAISESRIYTF.

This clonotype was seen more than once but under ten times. The CDR3 loop reads CASSQAGPQFF. The CDR3 coding sequence is TGTGCCAGTAGCCAAGCGGGACCGCAGTTCTTC. The chain links TRBV19 to TRBJ2-1; 7 bases match TRBD2. The CDR3 covers 11 residues. V lost 6 bases, J lost 12 bases, and 5 bases stayed unmatched. Germline loops: CDR1 LNHDA, CDR2 SQIVND (reference sequence). The entire variable domain, with the rest obtained from reference TRBV19 and TRBJ2-1, is as follows: DGGITQSPKYLFRKEGQNVTLSCEQNLNHDAMYWYRQDPGQGLRLIYYSQIVNDFQKGDIAEGYSVSREKKESFPLTVTSAQKNPTAFYLCASSQAGPQFFGPGTRLTVL.

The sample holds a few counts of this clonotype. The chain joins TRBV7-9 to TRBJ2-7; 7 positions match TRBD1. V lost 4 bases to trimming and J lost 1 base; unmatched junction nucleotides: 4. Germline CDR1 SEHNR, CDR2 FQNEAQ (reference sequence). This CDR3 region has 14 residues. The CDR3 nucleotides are TGTGCCAGCAGCTCAGCCAGGGGGTCCTACGAGCAGTACTTC. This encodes CASSSARGSYEQYF.

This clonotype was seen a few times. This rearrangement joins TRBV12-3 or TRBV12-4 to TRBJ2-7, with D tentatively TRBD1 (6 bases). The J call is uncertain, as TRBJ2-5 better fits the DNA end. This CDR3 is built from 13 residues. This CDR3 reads CASNGQFEETQYF. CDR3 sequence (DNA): TGTGCCAGCAATGGACAGTTCGAAGAGACCCAGTACTTC.